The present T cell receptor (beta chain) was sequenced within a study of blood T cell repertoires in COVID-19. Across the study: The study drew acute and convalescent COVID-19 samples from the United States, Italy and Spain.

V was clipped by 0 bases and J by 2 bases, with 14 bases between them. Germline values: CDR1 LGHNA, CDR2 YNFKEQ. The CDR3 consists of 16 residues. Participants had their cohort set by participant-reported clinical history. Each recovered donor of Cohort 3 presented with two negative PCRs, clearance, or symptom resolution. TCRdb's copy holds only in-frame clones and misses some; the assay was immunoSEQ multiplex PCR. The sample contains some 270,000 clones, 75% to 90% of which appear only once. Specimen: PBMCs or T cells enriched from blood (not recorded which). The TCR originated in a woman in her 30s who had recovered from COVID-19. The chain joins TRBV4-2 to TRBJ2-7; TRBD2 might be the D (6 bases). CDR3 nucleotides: TGTGCCAGCAGCCAAGAACGGGACTTCGGCCCCTACGAGCAGTACTTC. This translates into CASSQERDFGPYEQYF.